This TCR beta chain was recovered during a study of cytomegalovirus exposure and HLA in healthy donors. Study context: There were more than 350 genotyped donors. Of these, roughly 86% fell in the genetic ancestry cluster associated with self-reported Caucasian donors.

Study outcomes and limitations: Later analysis associated a missense DCLRE1C variant with TCR beta V- and J-gene trimming. Among TCR beta chains of equal frequency, HLA-associated ones were more clonally expanded in a later analysis. At a 0.05 false discovery rate, a later analysis found 18,000 or so TCR beta sequences to be associated with HLA alleles.

Primers for the PCR totalled 60 Vbeta and 13 Jbeta. Method: immunoSEQ multiplex PCR; TCRdb's copy keeps in-frame clones and lacks some. The data show around 270,000 clones, 80% seen once. As concerns this clone: What it binds is unknown.

The CDR3 sequence is 15 residues long. Germline CDR1 reads GTSNPN; CDR2 reads SVGIG (reference sequence). The V end lost 0 bases, the J end lost 9 bases, and 15 bases lay between the germline ends. The rearrangement uses TRBV30 and TRBJ1-6; D uncertain. The sample taken for sequencing was PBMCs. The TCR comes from a girl under 10 years old in good health and CMV-seronegative. The CDR3 nucleotides read TGTGCCTGGAGTGTGCAGAGGATACGCGGTTCACCCCTCCACTTT. It is translated as CAWSVQRIRGSPLHF.